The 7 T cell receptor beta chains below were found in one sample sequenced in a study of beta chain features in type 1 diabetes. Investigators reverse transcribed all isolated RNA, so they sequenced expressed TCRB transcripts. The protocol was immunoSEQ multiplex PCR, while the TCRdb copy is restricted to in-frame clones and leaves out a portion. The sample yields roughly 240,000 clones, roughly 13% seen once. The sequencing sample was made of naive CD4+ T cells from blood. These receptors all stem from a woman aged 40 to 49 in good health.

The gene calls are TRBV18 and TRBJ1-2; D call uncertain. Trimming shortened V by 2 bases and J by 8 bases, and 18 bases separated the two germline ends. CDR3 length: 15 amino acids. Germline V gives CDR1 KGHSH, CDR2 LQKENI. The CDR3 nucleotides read TGTGCCAGCTCACCAGGCCCGGGGAGATATTACGGCTACACCTTC. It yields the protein CASSPGPGRYYGYTF.

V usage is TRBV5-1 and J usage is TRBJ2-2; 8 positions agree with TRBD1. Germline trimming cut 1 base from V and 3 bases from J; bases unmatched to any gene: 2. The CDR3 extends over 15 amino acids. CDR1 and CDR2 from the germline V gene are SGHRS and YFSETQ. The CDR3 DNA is TGCGCCAGCAGCTTGCCGACAGGGGACACCGGGGAGCTGTTTTTT. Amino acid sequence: CASSLPTGDTGELFF.

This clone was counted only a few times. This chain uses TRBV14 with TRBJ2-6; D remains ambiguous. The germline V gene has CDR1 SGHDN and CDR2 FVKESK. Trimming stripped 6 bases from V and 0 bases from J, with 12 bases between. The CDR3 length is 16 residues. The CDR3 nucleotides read TGTGCCAGCAGTCCATTTCAGGACTCTGGGGCCAACGTCCTGACTTTC. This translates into CASSPFQDSGANVLTF.

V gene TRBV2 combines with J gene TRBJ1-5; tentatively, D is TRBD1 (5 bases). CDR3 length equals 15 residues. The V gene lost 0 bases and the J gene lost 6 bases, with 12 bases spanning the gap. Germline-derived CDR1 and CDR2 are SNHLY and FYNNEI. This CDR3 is CASSEAQGIGQPQHF. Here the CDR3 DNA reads TGTGCCAGCAGTGAAGCGCAGGGTATTGGTCAGCCCCAGCATTTT.

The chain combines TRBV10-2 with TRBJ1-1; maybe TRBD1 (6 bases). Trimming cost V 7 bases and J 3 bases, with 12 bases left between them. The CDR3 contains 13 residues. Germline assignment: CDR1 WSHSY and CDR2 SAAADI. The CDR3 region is CASTDTGYTEAFF. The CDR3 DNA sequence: TGCGCCAGCACTGATACAGGGTACACTGAAGCTTTCTTT.

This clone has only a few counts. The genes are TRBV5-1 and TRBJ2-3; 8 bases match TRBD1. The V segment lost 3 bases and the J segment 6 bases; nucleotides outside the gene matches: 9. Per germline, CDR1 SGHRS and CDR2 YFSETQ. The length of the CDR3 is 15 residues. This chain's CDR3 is CASSSGQGELDTQYF. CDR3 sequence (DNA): TGCGCCAGCAGCTCCGGACAGGGTGAACTGGATACGCAGTATTTT.

The CDR3 DNA sequence: TGTGCCACCAGCAGAGCCGGAGGGAACACTGAAGCTTTCTTT. Translation: CATSRAGGNTEAFF. The gene calls are TRBV15 and TRBJ1-1; D call uncertain. CDR3 size: 14 residues. CDR1 is LNHNV, CDR2 YYDKDF, per germline (reference sequence). Trimming removed 1 base from V and 1 base from J, with 7 bases in between. The complete variable domain, with remaining parts taken from reference TRBV15 and TRBJ1-1, reads DAMVIQNPRYQVTQFGKPVTLSCSQTLNHNVMYWYQQKSSQAPKLLFHYYDKDFNNEADTPDNFQSRRPNTSFCFLDIRSPGLGDTAMYLCATSRAGGNTEAFFGQGTRLTVV.